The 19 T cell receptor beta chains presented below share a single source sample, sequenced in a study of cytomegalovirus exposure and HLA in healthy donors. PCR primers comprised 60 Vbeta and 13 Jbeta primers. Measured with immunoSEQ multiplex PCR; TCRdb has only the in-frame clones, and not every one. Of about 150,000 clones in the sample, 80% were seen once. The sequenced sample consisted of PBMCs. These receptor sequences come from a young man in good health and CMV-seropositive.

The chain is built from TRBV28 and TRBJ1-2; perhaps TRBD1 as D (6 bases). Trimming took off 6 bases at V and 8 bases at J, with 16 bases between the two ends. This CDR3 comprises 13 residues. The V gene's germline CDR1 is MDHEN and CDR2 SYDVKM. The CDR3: CASRLGGVGGYTF. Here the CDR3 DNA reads TGTGCCAGCAGGCTAGGGGGGGTAGGAGGCTACACCTTC.

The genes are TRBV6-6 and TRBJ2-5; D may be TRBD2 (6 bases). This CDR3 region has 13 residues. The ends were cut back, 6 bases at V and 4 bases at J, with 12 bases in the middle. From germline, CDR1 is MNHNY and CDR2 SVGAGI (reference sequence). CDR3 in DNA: TGTGCCAGCAGACGAGGAGGGCGAGAGACCCAGTACTTC. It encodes CASRRGGRETQYF.

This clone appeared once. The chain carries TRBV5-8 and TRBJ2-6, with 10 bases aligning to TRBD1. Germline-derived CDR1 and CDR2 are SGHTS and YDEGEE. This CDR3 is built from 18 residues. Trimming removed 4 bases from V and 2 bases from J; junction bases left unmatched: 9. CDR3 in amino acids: CASSRDRGTSAGANVLTF. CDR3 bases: TGTGCCAGCAGCCGGGACAGGGGCACTTCGGCTGGGGCCAACGTCCTGACTTTC. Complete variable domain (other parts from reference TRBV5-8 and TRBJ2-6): EAGVTQSPTHLIKTRGQQATLRCSPISGHTSVYWYQQALGLGLQFLLWYDEGEERNRGNFPPRFSGRQFPNYSSELNVNALELEDSALYLCASSRDRGTSAGANVLTFGAGSRLTVL.

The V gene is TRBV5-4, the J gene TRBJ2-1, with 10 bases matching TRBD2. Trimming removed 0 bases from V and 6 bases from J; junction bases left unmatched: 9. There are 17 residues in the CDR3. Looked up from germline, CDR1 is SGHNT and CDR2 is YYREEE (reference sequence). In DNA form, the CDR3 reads TGTGCCAGCAGCTTGGCGATTACTAGCGGGGATCGCAATGAGCAGTTCTTC. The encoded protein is CASSLAITSGDRNEQFF. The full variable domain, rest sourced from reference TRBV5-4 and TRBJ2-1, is ETGVTQSPTHLIKTRGQQVTLRCSSQSGHNTVSWYQQALGQGPQFIFQYYREEENGRGNFPPRFSGLQFPNYSSELNVNALELDDSALYLCASSLAITSGDRNEQFFGPGTRLTVL.

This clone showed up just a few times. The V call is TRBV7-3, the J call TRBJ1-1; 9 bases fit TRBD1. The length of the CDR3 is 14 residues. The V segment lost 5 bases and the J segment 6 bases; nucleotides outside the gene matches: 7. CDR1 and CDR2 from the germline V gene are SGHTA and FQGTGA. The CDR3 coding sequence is TGTGCCAGCAGCCCGGGACAGGGAGGCGCTGAAGCTTTCTTT. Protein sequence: CASSPGQGGAEAFF.

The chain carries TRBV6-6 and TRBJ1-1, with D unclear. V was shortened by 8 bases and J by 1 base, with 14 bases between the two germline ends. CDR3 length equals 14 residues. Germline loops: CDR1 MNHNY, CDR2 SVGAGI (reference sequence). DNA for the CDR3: TGTGCCAGCCTCCCGGGGATGGGGAACACTGAAGCTTTCTTT. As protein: CASLPGMGNTEAFF.

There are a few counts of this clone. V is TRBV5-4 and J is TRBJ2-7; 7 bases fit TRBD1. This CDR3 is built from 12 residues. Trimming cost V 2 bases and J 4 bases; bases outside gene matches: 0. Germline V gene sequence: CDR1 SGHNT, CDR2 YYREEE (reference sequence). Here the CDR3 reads CASSLQGYEQYF. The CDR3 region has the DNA TGTGCCAGCAGCTTACAGGGGTACGAGCAGTACTTC.

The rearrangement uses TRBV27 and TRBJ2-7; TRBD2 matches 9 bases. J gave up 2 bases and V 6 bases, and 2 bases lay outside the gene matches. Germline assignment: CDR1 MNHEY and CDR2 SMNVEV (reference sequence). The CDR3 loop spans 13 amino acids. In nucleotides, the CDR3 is TGTGCCAGCAGGGCTAGCGGGACCTACGAGCAGTACTTC. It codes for CASRASGTYEQYF.

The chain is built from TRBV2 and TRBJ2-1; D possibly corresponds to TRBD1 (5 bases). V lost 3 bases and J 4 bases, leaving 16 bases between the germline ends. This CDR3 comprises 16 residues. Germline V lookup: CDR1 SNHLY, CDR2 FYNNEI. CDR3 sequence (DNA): TGTGCCAGCAGTGAGAAGAAGACAGTTATTTACAATGAGCAGTTCTTC. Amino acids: CASSEKKTVIYNEQFF.

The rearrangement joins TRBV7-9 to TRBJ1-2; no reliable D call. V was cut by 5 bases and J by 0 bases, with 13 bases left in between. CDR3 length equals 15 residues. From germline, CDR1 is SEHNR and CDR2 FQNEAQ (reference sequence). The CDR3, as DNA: TGTGCCAGCAGCAAAATCACAGCTGCTAACTATGGCTACACCTTC. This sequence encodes CASSKITAANYGYTF.

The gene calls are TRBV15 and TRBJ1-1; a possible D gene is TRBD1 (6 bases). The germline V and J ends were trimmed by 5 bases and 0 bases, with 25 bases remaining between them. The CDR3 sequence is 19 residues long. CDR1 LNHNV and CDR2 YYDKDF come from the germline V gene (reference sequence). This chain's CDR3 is CATSAGLLVAGTMNTEAFF. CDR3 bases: TGTGCCACCAGCGCCGGACTGTTGGTGGCAGGGACAATGAACACTGAAGCTTTCTTT.

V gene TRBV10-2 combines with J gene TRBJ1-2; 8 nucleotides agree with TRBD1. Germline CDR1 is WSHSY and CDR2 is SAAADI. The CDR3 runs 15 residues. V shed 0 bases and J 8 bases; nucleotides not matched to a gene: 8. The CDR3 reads CASSESRQGLRGYTF. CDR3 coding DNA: TGCGCCAGCAGTGAGTCGCGACAGGGGTTACGCGGCTACACCTTC.

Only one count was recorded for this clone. The CDR3 protein is CATGRGGGYEQYF. CDR3 coding DNA: TGTGCCACGGGACGGGGGGGCGGTTACGAGCAGTACTTC. V and J are TRBV27 and TRBJ2-7; 8 nucleotides line up with TRBD2. CDR3 length equals 13 residues. Germline-derived CDR1 and CDR2 are MNHEY and SMNVEV (reference sequence). After removal of 10 bases from V and 4 bases from J, the junction contained 9 bases not matched to a gene.

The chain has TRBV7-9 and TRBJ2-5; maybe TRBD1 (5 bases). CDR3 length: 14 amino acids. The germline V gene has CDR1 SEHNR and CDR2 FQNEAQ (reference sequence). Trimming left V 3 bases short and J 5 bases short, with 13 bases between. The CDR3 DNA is TGTGCCAGCAGCTTCGGCCAGGGTGACGAGACCCAGTACTTC. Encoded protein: CASSFGQGDETQYF.

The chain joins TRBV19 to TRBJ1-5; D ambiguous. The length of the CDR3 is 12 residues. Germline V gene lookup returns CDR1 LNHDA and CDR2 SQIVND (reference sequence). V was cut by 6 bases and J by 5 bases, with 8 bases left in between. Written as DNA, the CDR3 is TGTGCCAGTAGACCCCCGGATCAGCCCCAGCATTTT. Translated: CASRPPDQPQHF.

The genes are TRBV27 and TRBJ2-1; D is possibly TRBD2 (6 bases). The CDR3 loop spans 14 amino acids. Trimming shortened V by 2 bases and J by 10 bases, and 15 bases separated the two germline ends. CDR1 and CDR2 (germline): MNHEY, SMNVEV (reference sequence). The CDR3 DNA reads TGTGCCAGCAGTTTACCCGGGACTTCGTGGGAGCAGTTCTTC. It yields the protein CASSLPGTSWEQFF.

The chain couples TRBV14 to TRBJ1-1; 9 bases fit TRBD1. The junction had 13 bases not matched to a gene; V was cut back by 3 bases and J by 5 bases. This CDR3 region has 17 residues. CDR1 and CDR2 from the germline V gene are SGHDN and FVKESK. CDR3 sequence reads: CASSHVTPGQGWTEAFF. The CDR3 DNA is TGTGCCAGCAGCCACGTAACACCGGGACAGGGCTGGACTGAAGCTTTCTTT.

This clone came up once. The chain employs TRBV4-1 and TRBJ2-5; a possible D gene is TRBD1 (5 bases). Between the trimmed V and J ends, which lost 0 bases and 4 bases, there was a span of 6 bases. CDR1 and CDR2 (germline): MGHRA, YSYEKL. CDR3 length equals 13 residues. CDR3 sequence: CASSQDRAETQYF. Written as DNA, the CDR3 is TGCGCCAGCAGCCAAGACAGGGCAGAGACCCAGTACTTC.

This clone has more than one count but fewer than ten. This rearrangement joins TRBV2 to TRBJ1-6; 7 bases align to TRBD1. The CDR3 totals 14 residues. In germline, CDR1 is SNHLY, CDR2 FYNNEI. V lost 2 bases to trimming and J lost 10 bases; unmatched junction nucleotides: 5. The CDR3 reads CASSELGGPSPLHF. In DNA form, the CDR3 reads TGTGCCAGCAGTGAATTAGGGGGCCCGTCACCCCTCCACTTT.